The 20 T cell receptor beta chains below all came from one sample that was sequenced in a study of OX40 agonist ivuxolimab in advanced cancers. Libraries were prepared by immunoSEQ multiplex PCR; TCRdb keeps only in-frame clonotypes and omits some of them. The sample consists of roughly 63,000 clones, about 88% of them appearing once. The material sequenced was CD4+ or CD8+ T cells sorted from blood, taken in a trial of the OX40 agonist ivuxolimab. Receptors were obtained from an adult with an advanced solid tumor such as melanoma, head and neck, liver or kidney cancer.

The sample holds one count of this clone. The V and J genes are TRBV7-2 and TRBJ2-7; a possible D gene is TRBD1 (7 bases). CDR3 length equals 16 residues. Trimming removed 6 bases from V and 3 bases from J, with 21 bases in between. The germline V gene encodes CDR1 SGHTA and CDR2 FQGNSA. CDR3 nucleotide sequence: TGTGCCAGCAGACCCCAGGGGGGTCGTATTAACTACGAGCAGTACTTC. Encoded protein: CASRPQGGRINYEQYF.

The chain has TRBV5-4 and TRBJ2-7; TRBD1 might be the D (5 bases). Germline CDR1 SGHNT, CDR2 YYREEE (reference sequence). V was pared by 4 bases and J by 3 bases, with 8 bases between. CDR3 size: 12 residues. Written as DNA, the CDR3 is TGTGCCAGCAGCGCTAGGGGCTACGAGCAGTACTTC. Encoded protein: CASSARGYEQYF.

The gene calls are TRBV2 and TRBJ2-7, with a tentative D call TRBD2 (6 bases). Germline CDR1 reads SNHLY; CDR2 reads FYNNEI. The CDR3 totals 14 residues. V lost 4 bases and J lost 0, with 10 bases in between. The CDR3, as DNA: TGTGCCAGCAGTGCGGAGGGGACCTCCTACGAGCAGTACTTC. Its protein is CASSAEGTSYEQYF.

The chain employs TRBV7-9 and TRBJ1-1; maybe TRBD1 (5 bases). The V end lost 5 bases, the J end lost 7 bases, and 14 bases lay between the germline ends. The length of the CDR3 is 13 residues. The germline V gene has CDR1 SEHNR and CDR2 FQNEAQ (reference sequence). The CDR3 DNA reads as TGTGCCAGCAGCGCGAGACAGAATATTGAAGCTTTCTTT. It yields the protein CASSARQNIEAFF. The complete variable domain, with remaining parts taken from reference TRBV7-9 and TRBJ1-1, reads DTGVSQNPRHKITKRGQNVTFRCDPISEHNRLYWYRQTLGQGPEFLTYFQNEAQLEKSRLLSDRFSAERPKGSFSTLEIQRTEQGDSAMYLCASSARQNIEAFFGQGTRLTVV.

In the case of this clone: This sample also contains other DNA sequences that code for the same CDR3. The chain couples TRBV18 to TRBJ1-2; weak D call: TRBD1 (6 bases). V was pared by 1 base and J by 3 bases, with 6 bases between. CDR3 length: 13 residues. Germline lookup yields CDR1 KGHSH and CDR2 LQKENI. CDR3 in DNA: TGTGCCAGCTCACCACAGGGGGACTATGGCTACACCTTC. This translates into CASSPQGDYGYTF.

The genes are TRBV6-5 and TRBJ1-2, with 7 bases that match TRBD1. The CDR3 sequence is 15 residues long. Germline values: CDR1 MNHEY, CDR2 SVGAGI. V shed 0 bases, J shed 8 bases, and the junction held 9 bases outside the gene matches. CDR3 region: CASSYSTGILWGYTF. CDR3 coding DNA: TGTGCCAGCAGTTACTCGACAGGGATACTATGGGGCTACACCTTC.

The gene calls are TRBV19 and TRBJ2-7, with D possibly matching TRBD1 (5 bases). V was cut by 4 bases and J by 5 bases, with 15 bases left in between. This CDR3 has 14 residues. CDR1 is LNHDA and CDR2 is SQIVND in the germline V gene (reference sequence). The CDR3 sequence: CASSRITGLDEQYF. The CDR3 region has the DNA TGTGCCAGTAGTAGAATAACAGGTTTGGACGAGCAGTACTTC.

This clone was observed a handful of times. V is TRBV7-2 and J is TRBJ1-5; no firm D call. Per germline, CDR1 SGHTA and CDR2 FQGNSA. CDR3 length equals 16 residues. Trimming cost V 2 bases and J 0 bases, with 11 bases left between them. In DNA, the CDR3 is TGTGCCAGCAGCTTACGGGCAGTCTATAGCAATCAGCCCCAGCATTTT. Translated, it gives CASSLRAVYSNQPQHF.

The V gene is TRBV25-1, the J gene TRBJ1-1, with a weak D call TRBD1 (6 bases). The germline CDR1 and CDR2 sequences are MGHDK and SYGVNS. V was clipped by 6 bases and J by 1 base, with 9 bases between them. The CDR3 has 13 residues. DNA for the CDR3: TGTGCCAGCAGAGAACAGGGGAACACTGAAGCTTTCTTT. This sequence encodes CASREQGNTEAFF.

The chain has TRBV10-3 and TRBJ1-4, with 7 bases fitting TRBD1. Germline values: CDR1 ENHRY, CDR2 SYGVKD. This CDR3 is 15 amino acids long. After removal of 4 bases from V and 3 bases from J, the junction contained 5 bases not matched to a gene. Here the CDR3 DNA reads TGTGCCATCAGTGCCAGACAGGGATCTAATGAAAAACTGTTTTTT. Translation: CAISARQGSNEKLFF.

This clone turned up a few times. This chain uses TRBV18 with TRBJ1-6; D remains ambiguous. Trimming stripped 0 bases from V and 6 bases from J, with 3 bases between. The CDR3 spans 13 residues. Germline V CDR1 and CDR2: KGHSH, LQKENI. The DNA of the CDR3 is TGTGCCAGCTCACCACCCTCTAATTCACCCCTCCACTTT. As protein: CASSPPSNSPLHF.

V is TRBV5-4 and J is TRBJ1-4; possible D gene TRBD1, 5 bases. Trimming removed 0 bases at V and 7 bases at J, with 10 bases between. The CDR3 sequence is 14 residues long. Germline V lookup: CDR1 SGHNT, CDR2 YYREEE (reference sequence). The CDR3 loop reads CASSLEGTGEKLFF. As DNA, the CDR3 is TGTGCCAGCAGCTTGGAAGGGACCGGTGAAAAACTGTTTTTT.

The chain recombines TRBV10-3 with TRBJ1-1; D uncertain. CDR3 size: 14 residues. CDR1 and CDR2 (germline): ENHRY, SYGVKD. Trimming left V 4 bases short and J 0 bases short, with 9 bases between. Here the CDR3 DNA reads TGTGCCATCAGTGCAACCGTACTGAACACTGAAGCTTTCTTT. Its translation is CAISATVLNTEAFF.

Only one count was recorded for this clone. This chain uses TRBV4-1 with TRBJ2-6; D possibly uses TRBD1 or TRBD2 (5 bases each). CDR1 is MGHRA and CDR2 is YSYEKL in the germline V gene. V lost 5 bases and J lost 0, with 20 bases in between. The CDR3 consists of 19 residues. The DNA of the CDR3 is TGCGCCAGCAGCTCTAGCTCCCGGGACCGGCACTCTGGGGCCAACGTCCTGACTTTC. Amino acids: CASSSSSRDRHSGANVLTF.

The chain links TRBV10-1 to TRBJ1-5, with D possibly TRBD1 on 5 matching bases. Germline-derived CDR1 and CDR2 are WNHNN and SYGVQD (reference sequence). V was cut by 8 bases and J by 3 bases, with 11 bases left in between. This CDR3 comprises 13 residues. This chain's CDR3 is CASFTGHNQPQHF. CDR3 DNA sequence: TGCGCCAGCTTCACGGGGCACAATCAGCCCCAGCATTTT.

The chain links TRBV6-1 to TRBJ2-7; TRBD1 matches at 8 bases. V lost 4 bases, J lost 5 bases, and 7 bases stayed unmatched. The CDR3 extends over 14 amino acids. CDR1 and CDR2 from the germline V gene are MNHNS and SASEGT. CDR3 sequence: CASSARTGNDEQYF. The DNA for the CDR3 is TGTGCCAGCAGTGCTAGGACAGGGAACGACGAGCAGTACTTC.

V is TRBV27 and J is TRBJ1-2; the D gene is possibly TRBD1 (5 bases). In germline, CDR1 is MNHEY, CDR2 SMNVEV (reference sequence). Trimming pared 5 bases from V and 4 bases from J, leaving 17 bases between. This CDR3 region has 15 residues. The CDR3, as DNA: TGTGCCAGCAGTAGGGGTTGGACATTGGGCTATGGCTACACCTTC. Its translation is CASSRGWTLGYGYTF.

This rearrangement joins TRBV7-2 to TRBJ2-2; the match to TRBD2 covers 9 bases. V lost 5 bases to trimming and J lost 4 bases; unmatched junction nucleotides: 11. The CDR3 contains 17 residues. Per the germline V gene, CDR1 is SGHTA and CDR2 is FQGNSA. CDR3 in DNA: TGTGCCAGCAGCCTCCAGAGGGCTAGCGGGACCACCGGGGAGCTGTTTTTT. Translating it yields CASSLQRASGTTGELFF. Supplemented by reference TRBV7-2 and TRBJ2-2, the full variable domain reads GAGVSQSPSNKVTEKGKDVELRCDPISGHTALYWYRQSLGQGLEFLIYFQGNSAPDKSGLPSDRFSAERTGGSVSTLTIQRTQQEDSAVYLCASSLQRASGTTGELFFGEGSRLTVL.

The CDR3 here is CASSQGQRTYYGYTF. DNA of the CDR3: TGCGCCAGCAGCCAAGGACAGCGGACGTACTATGGCTACACCTTC. The genes are TRBV4-1 and TRBJ1-2; D is possibly TRBD1 (5 bases). This CDR3 has 15 residues. Germline V CDR1 and CDR2: MGHRA, YSYEKL. V was trimmed by 1 base and J by 3 bases, leaving 12 bases between them.

The rearrangement links TRBV1 to TRBJ1-5; the table's D call, TRBD1, was not checked against the DNA. TRBV1 is listed as a pseudogene. The CDR3 spans 15 residues. CDR3 loop: CTSSRQGGSNQPQHF. As DNA, the CDR3 is TGCACCAGCAGCCGACAGGGGGGGAGCAATCAGCCCCAGCATTTT.